This TCR beta chain originates from a study of regulatory T cells in long-lasting Graves disease. Time point meaning: newly diagnosed GD, antithyroid drugs for less than 3 months. Researchers made the TCR library from RNA that was extracted from PBMCs. According to the study, TCR beta libraries were built with iRepertoire HTBI primers and CDR3-region Arm-PCR. TCRdb processed the multiplex PCR reads anew with MiXCR; each CDR3 protein has one entry. The data show about 540,000 distinct CDR3 sequences, roughly 13% seen once. The germline V gene has CDR1 SGHTA and CDR2 FQGTGA. V was pared by 6 bases and J by 10 bases, with 11 bases between. The CDR3 totals 11 residues. The table lists this clonotype with many counts. The data were also submitted as part of a second study, on T cells in Graves' hyperthyroidism and ophthalmopathy.

The sample here was peripheral blood mononuclear cells (PBMCs), taken at new diagnosis, from a patient treated with antithyroid drugs. The receptor was isolated from a man aged 25-45 years with Graves disease. This chain connects TRBV7-3 to TRBJ2-3; D is perhaps TRBD1 (6 bases). The CDR3 is CASSGEGAQYF. The DNA of the CDR3 is TGTGCCAGCAGTGGCGAGGGGGCGCAGTATTTT.